These T cell receptor beta chains were read from a single sample in a study of shared clonotypes between healthy human individuals. The data were produced by immunoSEQ multiplex PCR, yet TCRdb's version contains in-frame clones alone and is incomplete. The sample holds roughly 650,000 clones, about 96% seen once. What was sequenced was naive CD8+ T cells sorted from blood. The receptors originated from a woman aged 25-40 years in good health. The CDR3 runs from the conserved cysteine through the conserved F or W. Each record gives: clone size, J gene, V gene, CDR3 protein. Rows may omit the clone size; those that give it use once, few, many or a size class.

clone size: -
J gene: TRBJ2-7
V gene: TRBV11-2
CDR3 protein: CASSSSIDSAYEQYF

clone size: -
J gene: TRBJ2-5
V gene: TRBV5-5
CDR3 protein: CASRRGRLDETQYF

clone size: once
J gene: TRBJ2-3
V gene: TRBV5-6
CDR3 protein: CASSLKSLPWTDTQYF

clone size: -
J gene: TRBJ2-7
V gene: TRBV27
CDR3 protein: CASSLGTVYEQYF

clone size: -
J gene: TRBJ2-7
V gene: TRBV4-1
CDR3 protein: CASSQAAGGFSEQYF

clone size: -
J gene: TRBJ1-1
V gene: TRBV25-1
CDR3 protein: CASSEFRGHTEAFF

clone size: -
J gene: TRBJ2-2
V gene: TRBV19
CDR3 protein: CASSATRGNTGELFF

clone size: -
J gene: TRBJ2-3
V gene: TRBV28
CDR3 protein: CASLGPDTQYF

clone size: -
J gene: TRBJ2-2
V gene: TRBV15
CDR3 protein: CATSLDTGYGSTGELFF

clone size: -
J gene: TRBJ2-1
V gene: TRBV27
CDR3 protein: CASSLRQGSNEQFF

clone size: -
J gene: TRBJ2-3
V gene: TRBV28
CDR3 protein: CASTPSSATTDTQYF

clone size: -
J gene: TRBJ1-5
V gene: TRBV5-1
CDR3 protein: CASGPGRGSNQPQHF

clone size: -
J gene: TRBJ2-1
V gene: TRBV7-8
CDR3 protein: CASATLRQGHNEQFF

clone size: -
J gene: TRBJ1-1
V gene: TRBV19
CDR3 protein: CASRPGGRGTEAFF

clone size: -
J gene: TRBJ1-1
V gene: TRBV27
CDR3 protein: CASSLGTLNTEAFF

clone size: -
J gene: TRBJ1-4
V gene: TRBV6-5
CDR3 protein: CASSYRRDVRTEKLFF

clone size: -
J gene: TRBJ2-7
V gene: TRBV6-1
CDR3 protein: CASWGPYEQYF

clone size: -
J gene: TRBJ2-3
V gene: TRBV28
CDR3 protein: CASGGTDTQYF

clone size: -
J gene: TRBJ2-7
V gene: TRBV27
CDR3 protein: CASRSRGSYEQYF

clone size: -
J gene: TRBJ1-1
V gene: TRBV7-2
CDR3 protein: CASSLVGNTEAFF

clone size: -
J gene: TRBJ1-1
V gene: TRBV16
CDR3 protein: CASSQSETGGTEAFF

clone size: -
J gene: TRBJ1-6
V gene: TRBV28
CDR3 protein: CASSLTGNSPLHF

clone size: -
J gene: TRBJ2-7
V gene: TRBV5-6
CDR3 protein: CASSFGRGYAKQYF